The clone carrying this T cell receptor beta chain was observed a few times. One heparinised blood draw averaging around 120 mL was given by each donor. The CDR3 has 13 amino acids. Germline values: CDR1 ENHRY, CDR2 SYGVKD. Losses at the gene ends were 10 bases for V and 3 bases for J; bases not matched to a gene: 8. The authors reverse transcribed all of the isolated RNA, so sequencing captured expressed TCRB transcripts. Samples of naive, central memory and regulatory T cells yielded a mean of about 3.57 million reads. Repertoires were generated with immunoSEQ multiplex PCR, while TCRdb's copy carries only in-frame clones and drops some. The repertoire holds about 150,000 clones, with 11% as singletons. This sample was included in a study of beta chain features in type 1 diabetes.

This chain connects TRBV10-3 to TRBJ1-1; 7 bases map to TRBD1. This sequence was found in a man aged 18 to 35 in good health. Sample: central memory CD4+ T cells from blood. The chain's CDR3 is CASEDRADTEAFF. DNA for the CDR3: TGTGCCAGCGAAGACAGGGCGGACACTGAAGCTTTCTTT.